This T cell receptor (beta chain) was documented in a study of molecular identifiers for immune sequencing clone quantification. Background on the study: Naive CD8 RNA (around 20,000 or 99,000 cells) was divided into five aliquots, with four sequenced. General study findings and limits: It was shown that clones above 20 RNA copies held over 97% of effector molecules, but under 1% in naive cells.

This clonotype appeared many times. What it binds is not known. TCRdb re-called the PCR reads through MiXCR, storing one row per CDR3 protein. The repertoire includes about 40,000 distinct CDR3 sequences, about a fifth of them detected once, and roughly 7.7% sits in the top ten. The CDR3 contains 15 residues. V lost 1 base and J 1 base, leaving 8 bases between the germline ends. When naive CD8 T cells were sorted, they were gated as CD8+CD4-CCR7+CD45RA+. The TCR sequence derives from a human donor in good health. Some libraries in this study had Jurkat cell RNA spiked in. This sequence joins TRBV12-3 or TRBV12-4 and TRBJ1-5; possibly TRBD1 for D (5 bases). Specimen: naive CD8+ T cells from blood, with Jurkat cell RNA spiked in. Subset in this sample: FACS-sorted CD8+CD4-CCR7+CD45RA+ naive T cells. The CDR3 spells CASSLEGFSNQPQHF. The CDR3 DNA reads TGTGCCAGCAGTTTAGAGGGGTTCAGCAATCAGCCCCAGCATTTT.